These T cell receptor beta chains were read from a single sample in a study of blood T cell repertoires in COVID-19. Generated by immunoSEQ multiplex PCR, the TCRdb table keeps only in-frame clones and is missing some. The sample lists some 460,000 clones; around 89% were seen once. Sequenced material: peripheral blood. The receptors here all came from a woman younger than 45 with acute or convalescent COVID-19. The CDR3 runs from the conserved cysteine through the conserved F or W. Each record gives: V gene, J gene, D gene, clone size, CDR3 protein, CDR3 DNA. A D gene is named only where the DNA matches it firmly. For some rows the clone size is stated as once, few or many, or as a class when expanded; others skip it.

V gene: TRBV27; J gene: TRBJ2-5; D gene: TRBD2; clone size: -; CDR3 protein: CASSSIAGGPPETQYF; CDR3 DNA: TGTGCCAGCAGTTCGATAGCGGGGGGCCCCCCGGAGACCCAGTACTTC
V gene: TRBV11-2; J gene: TRBJ2-5; D gene: -; clone size: -; CDR3 protein: CASSLDPSVYQETQYF; CDR3 DNA: TGTGCCAGCAGCTTAGATCCTTCTGTGTACCAAGAGACCCAGTACTTC
V gene: TRBV3-1/TRBV3-2; J gene: TRBJ2-7; D gene: TRBD2; clone size: -; CDR3 protein: CASSQGGGPYEQYF; CDR3 DNA: TGTGCCAGCAGCCAAGGGGGGGGTCCCTACGAGCAGTACTTC
V gene: TRBV3-1/TRBV3-2; J gene: TRBJ2-1; D gene: -; clone size: -; CDR3 protein: CASSQLAGGRYNEQFF; CDR3 DNA: TGTGCCAGCAGCCAACTTGCCGGGGGGCGATACAATGAGCAGTTCTTC
V gene: TRBV19; J gene: TRBJ2-7; D gene: -; clone size: -; CDR3 protein: CASSNGNSYEQYF; CDR3 DNA: TGTGCCAGTAGTAACGGGAACTCCTACGAGCAGTACTTC
V gene: TRBV5-1; J gene: TRBJ1-2; D gene: -; clone size: -; CDR3 protein: CASNVDGDTNYGYTF; CDR3 DNA: TGCGCCAGCAACGTCGACGGAGATACTAACTATGGCTACACCTTC
V gene: TRBV4-1; J gene: TRBJ1-3; D gene: -; clone size: -; CDR3 protein: CASSQGSGPGNTIYF; CDR3 DNA: TGCGCCAGCAGCCAAGGGTCAGGGCCTGGAAACACCATATATTTT
V gene: TRBV6-6; J gene: TRBJ2-7; D gene: -; clone size: -; CDR3 protein: CASSLGAYEQYF; CDR3 DNA: TGTGCCAGCAGTTTAGGAGCTTACGAGCAGTACTTC
V gene: TRBV5-6; J gene: TRBJ2-7; D gene: -; clone size: -; CDR3 protein: CASTLVGAGSSYEQYF; CDR3 DNA: TGTGCCAGCACCCTTGTAGGGGCAGGGTCCTCCTACGAGCAGTACTTC
V gene: TRBV2; J gene: TRBJ2-5; D gene: -; clone size: -; CDR3 protein: CASHALAGGETQYF; CDR3 DNA: TGTGCCAGCCACGCTCTTGCGGGTGGGGAGACCCAGTACTTC
V gene: TRBV5-3; J gene: TRBJ2-3; D gene: -; clone size: -; CDR3 protein: CARRSIRWSHIEDTQYF; CDR3 DNA: TGTGCCAGAAGGTCGATCAGGTGGTCCCATATCGAGGATACGCAGTATTTT
V gene: TRBV5-6; J gene: TRBJ1-6; D gene: -; clone size: -; CDR3 protein: CASSSRTTSSYNSPLHF; CDR3 DNA: TGTGCCAGCAGCTCTCGAACGACAAGCTCCTATAATTCACCCCTCCACTTT
V gene: TRBV18; J gene: TRBJ1-6; D gene: TRBD1; clone size: few; CDR3 protein: CASSPETGPSSPLHF; CDR3 DNA: TGTGCCAGCTCACCTGAGACAGGGCCGAGTTCACCCCTCCACTTT
V gene: TRBV6-6; J gene: TRBJ1-6; D gene: TRBD1; clone size: -; CDR3 protein: CATRQGDNSPLHF; CDR3 DNA: TGTGCCACCAGACAGGGGGATAATTCACCCCTCCACTTT
V gene: TRBV10-1; J gene: TRBJ2-1; D gene: TRBD2; clone size: -; CDR3 protein: CASSSGTTYNEQFF; CDR3 DNA: TGCGCCAGCAGTAGCGGGACTACCTACAATGAGCAGTTCTTC
V gene: TRBV7-6; J gene: TRBJ1-4; D gene: -; clone size: -; CDR3 protein: CASSFFPTNEKLFF; CDR3 DNA: TGTGCCAGCAGCTTCTTCCCAACTAATGAAAAACTGTTTTTT
V gene: TRBV4-1; J gene: TRBJ1-5; D gene: -; clone size: -; CDR3 protein: CASSQEGRGNQPQHF; CDR3 DNA: TGCGCCAGCAGCCAAGAGGGCAGGGGCAATCAGCCCCAGCATTTT
V gene: TRBV5-4; J gene: TRBJ1-1; D gene: -; clone size: once; CDR3 protein: CASSFGGRGTEAFF; CDR3 DNA: TGTGCCAGCAGCTTCGGGGGGCGGGGCACTGAAGCTTTCTTT
V gene: TRBV5-5; J gene: TRBJ1-2; D gene: TRBD1; clone size: -; CDR3 protein: CASSPRQGIRDGYTF; CDR3 DNA: TGTGCCAGCAGCCCTCGACAGGGAATCCGCGATGGCTACACCTTC
V gene: TRBV5-1; J gene: TRBJ2-3; D gene: TRBD2; clone size: -; CDR3 protein: CASSLEPGRGGKDTQYF; CDR3 DNA: TGCGCCAGCAGCTTGGAGCCCGGGCGGGGGGGCAAAGATACGCAGTATTTT
V gene: TRBV2; J gene: TRBJ1-6; D gene: -; clone size: -; CDR3 protein: CASWRVSSPLHF; CDR3 DNA: TGTGCCAGCTGGAGGGTTTCTTCACCCCTCCACTTT
V gene: TRBV7-3; J gene: TRBJ1-5; D gene: -; clone size: -; CDR3 protein: CASSSGGNQPQHF; CDR3 DNA: TGTGCCAGCAGCTCGGGTGGGAATCAGCCCCAGCATTTT
V gene: TRBV6-5; J gene: TRBJ2-6; D gene: TRBD1; clone size: -; CDR3 protein: CASRVRGRGANVLTF; CDR3 DNA: TGTGCCAGCAGAGTAAGGGGGCGAGGGGCCAACGTCCTGACTTTC
V gene: TRBV7-3; J gene: TRBJ2-5; D gene: TRBD1; clone size: -; CDR3 protein: CASSPSGGPQETQYF; CDR3 DNA: TGTGCCAGCAGCCCGTCAGGGGGACCGCAAGAGACCCAGTACTTC
V gene: TRBV3-1/TRBV3-2; J gene: TRBJ2-1; D gene: TRBD2; clone size: once; CDR3 protein: CASSLSYTSGGHEQFF; CDR3 DNA: TGTGCCAGCAGCCTTAGTTATACTAGCGGGGGGCATGAGCAGTTCTTC
V gene: TRBV29-1; J gene: TRBJ2-2; D gene: TRBD2; clone size: -; CDR3 protein: CSVVPSGTSTGELFF; CDR3 DNA: TGCAGCGTAGTACCTAGCGGGACAAGCACCGGGGAGCTGTTTTTT
V gene: TRBV18; J gene: TRBJ1-3; D gene: TRBD1; clone size: -; CDR3 protein: CASSPGQGSPGNTIYF; CDR3 DNA: TGTGCCAGCTCACCGGGACAGGGAAGTCCTGGAAACACCATATATTTT
V gene: TRBV2; J gene: TRBJ2-1; D gene: TRBD2; clone size: -; CDR3 protein: CASRPGGGEQFF; CDR3 DNA: TGTGCCAGCAGGCCGGGGGGAGGAGAGCAGTTCTTC
V gene: TRBV9; J gene: TRBJ1-2; D gene: TRBD1; clone size: few; CDR3 protein: CASSTRQGADGYTF; CDR3 DNA: TGTGCCAGCAGTACCAGACAGGGGGCCGATGGCTACACCTTC